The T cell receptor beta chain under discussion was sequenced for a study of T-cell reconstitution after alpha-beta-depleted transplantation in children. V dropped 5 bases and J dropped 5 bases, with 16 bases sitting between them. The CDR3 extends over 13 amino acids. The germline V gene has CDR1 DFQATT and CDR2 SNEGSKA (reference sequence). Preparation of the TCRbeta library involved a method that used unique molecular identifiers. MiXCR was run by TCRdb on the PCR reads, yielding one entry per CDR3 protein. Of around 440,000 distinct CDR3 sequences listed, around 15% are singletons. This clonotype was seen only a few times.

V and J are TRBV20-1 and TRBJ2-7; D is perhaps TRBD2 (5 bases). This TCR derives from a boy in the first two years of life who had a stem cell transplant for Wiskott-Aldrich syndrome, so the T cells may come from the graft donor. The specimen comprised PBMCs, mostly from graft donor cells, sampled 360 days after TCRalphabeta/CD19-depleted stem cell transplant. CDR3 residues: CSALEITRNEQYF. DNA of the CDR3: TGCAGTGCTCTAGAGATCACTAGGAACGAGCAGTACTTC.